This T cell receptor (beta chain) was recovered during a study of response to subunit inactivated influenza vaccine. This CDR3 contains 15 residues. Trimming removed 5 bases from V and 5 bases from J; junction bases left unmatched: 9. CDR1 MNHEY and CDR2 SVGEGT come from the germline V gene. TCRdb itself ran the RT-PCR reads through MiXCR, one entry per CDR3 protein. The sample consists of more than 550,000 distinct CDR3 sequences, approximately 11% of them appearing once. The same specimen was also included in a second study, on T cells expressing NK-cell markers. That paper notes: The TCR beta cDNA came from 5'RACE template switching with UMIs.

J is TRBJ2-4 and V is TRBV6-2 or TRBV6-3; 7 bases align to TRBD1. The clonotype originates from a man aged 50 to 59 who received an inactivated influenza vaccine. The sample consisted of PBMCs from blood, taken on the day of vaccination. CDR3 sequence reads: CASSRGGGVENIQYF. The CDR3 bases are TGTGCCAGCAGTAGAGGGGGCGGAGTGGAAAACATTCAGTACTTC.